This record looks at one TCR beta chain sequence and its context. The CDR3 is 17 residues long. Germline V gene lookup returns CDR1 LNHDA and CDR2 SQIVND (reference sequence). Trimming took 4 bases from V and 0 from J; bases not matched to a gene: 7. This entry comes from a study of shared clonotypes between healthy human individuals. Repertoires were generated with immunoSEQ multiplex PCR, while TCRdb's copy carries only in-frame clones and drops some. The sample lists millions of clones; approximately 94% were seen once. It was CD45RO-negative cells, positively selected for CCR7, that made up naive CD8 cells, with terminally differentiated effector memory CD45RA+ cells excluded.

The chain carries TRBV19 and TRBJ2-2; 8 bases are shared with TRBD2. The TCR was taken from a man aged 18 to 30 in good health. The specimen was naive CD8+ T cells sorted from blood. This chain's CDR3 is CASSTSGRRANTGELFF. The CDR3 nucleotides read TGTGCCAGTAGTACCAGCGGGAGACGCGCGAACACCGGGGAGCTGTTTTTT.